The present entry profiles one TCR beta chain with its context. Assay: immunoSEQ multiplex PCR; the TCRdb copy retains only in-frame clones and omits some. The profile shows roughly 380,000 clones, over 75% of them singletons. The data derive from a study of blood T cell repertoires in COVID-19. Cohort placement rested on clinical history that participants reported themselves. Two negative PCRs, clearance, or symptom resolution had been documented for recovered Cohort 3 donors. Material: PBMCs or T cells enriched from blood (not recorded which). The TCR comes from a woman in her 30s who had recovered from COVID-19.

The DNA of the CDR3 is TGCGCCAGCAGCTTGGACAGCCCAAATGAAAAACTGTTTTTT. Translation gives CASSLDSPNEKLFF. The chain carries TRBV5-1 and TRBJ1-4; D remains ambiguous. The CDR3 is 14 amino acids. Germline V gene lookup returns CDR1 SGHRS and CDR2 YFSETQ. V was clipped by 0 bases and J by 5 bases, with 8 bases between them.